This entry lists 6 T cell receptor beta chains sequenced from one sample in a study of blood T cell repertoires in COVID-19. Data came from immunoSEQ multiplex PCR; TCRdb stores just in-frame clones and leaves some out. The sample includes 68,000 or so clones, approximately 90% seen only once; the top ten take around 3.5%. What was sequenced was peripheral blood. The source of these receptors is a woman aged 45 to 65 with COVID-19, enrolled during active disease.

V usage is TRBV9 and J usage is TRBJ2-1; D may be TRBD2 (6 bases). The CDR3 totals 18 residues. Germline V lookup: CDR1 SGDLS, CDR2 YYNGEE. V lost 4 bases and J 5 bases, leaving 25 bases between the germline ends. In DNA, the CDR3 is TGTGCCAGCAGCCCCACTGGCGGGGTCCTCGGAGGCAACAATGAGCAGTTCTTC. Translated: CASSPTGGVLGGNNEQFF.

This clone was counted between two and nine times. The genes are TRBV4-3 and TRBJ2-2; 7 bases map to TRBD2. Germline CDR1 LGHNA, CDR2 YSLEER. V shed 1 base, J shed 7 bases, and the junction held 9 bases outside the gene matches. The CDR3 has 16 amino acids. The CDR3 loop is CASSQVGTTLGGELFF. The CDR3 region has the DNA TGCGCCAGCAGCCAAGTAGGGACTACCCTGGGCGGGGAGCTGTTTTTT.

This rearrangement joins TRBV14 to TRBJ2-3; D is uncertain. CDR3 length: 17 residues. Trimming took off 0 bases at V and 0 bases at J, with 13 bases between the two ends. CDR1 and CDR2 from the germline V gene are SGHDN and FVKESK. The CDR3 nucleotides are TGTGCCAGCAGCCAAGATATGGCGGTTGCTAGCACAGATACGCAGTATTTT. Translated: CASSQDMAVASTDTQYF.

The CDR3 DNA is TGTGCCAGCAGCCAAGCCCGGGGTCTCCCAACAGATACGCAGTATTTT. Its protein is CASSQARGLPTDTQYF. The chain couples TRBV3-1 (or the pseudogene TRBV3-2) to TRBJ2-3; maybe TRBD2 (5 bases). Germline assignment: CDR1 LGHDT and CDR2 YNNKEL (reference sequence). V was cut by 1 base and J by 3 bases, with 14 bases left in between. The CDR3 consists of 16 residues.

The chain links TRBV9 to TRBJ1-6, with D unresolved. The CDR3 extends over 14 amino acids. V was shortened by 0 bases and J by 10 bases, with 11 bases between the two germline ends. CDR1 and CDR2 from the germline V gene are SGDLS and YYNGEE. The CDR3 spells CASSVGGFDSPLHF. CDR3 DNA sequence: TGTGCCAGCAGCGTAGGAGGGTTCGACTCACCCCTCCACTTT.

The chain couples TRBV7-9 to TRBJ1-6, with D perhaps matching TRBD1 (6 bases). Germline loops: CDR1 SEHNR, CDR2 FQNEAQ (reference sequence). The CDR3 is 15 amino acids. Trimming removed 11 bases at V and 10 bases at J, with 24 bases between. CDR3 sequence reads: CAENRDQGRISPLHF. In DNA, the CDR3 is TGTGCCGAGAACAGGGACCAGGGTCGGATATCACCCCTCCACTTT.